This TCR beta chain emerged from a study of long-term antiretroviral therapy in people with HIV. Regarding the study as a whole: Transplant donor controls retained higher diversity, though diversity increased after ART. Blood specimens, gathered between the mid-2000s and the late 2010s, were possibly obtained under older ART regimens.

About this clone: Its cognate antigen is unknown.

At survey level, the immunoSEQ assay was run in its v3.0 version. The table came from immunoSEQ multiplex PCR; TCRdb's copy has only in-frame clones and leaves some out. The sample includes about 16,000 clones, roughly 90% seen only once; the top ten take about 12%. The sequence was obtained from a man aged 45-60 years with HIV. The source was unsorted PBMCs, collected 0.7 years before starting antiretroviral therapy.

The CDR3 DNA reads as TGCGCCAGCAGCTTTAACTTTCTCGTGGGACACGACTTCAAGCCCTACGAGCAGTACTTC. Translation: CASSFNFLVGHDFKPYEQYF. The V and J genes are TRBV5-1 and TRBJ2-7; tentative D call: TRBD1 (6 bases). The length of the CDR3 is 20 residues. Trimming cost V 2 bases and J 2 bases, with 29 bases left between them. The germline CDR1 and CDR2 sequences are SGHRS and YFSETQ.